This TCR beta chain originates from a study of T cells after yellow fever vaccination (dated by TCRdb to the late 2010s). General notes on the study: The SMART-Seq v4 Ultra Low Input RNA kit was used to prepare libraries from fractions with low cell numbers. Two healthy male donors, one aged 18 to 30 and one aged 30 to 40 years, made up the cohort. To follow T-cell clones before and after primary and booster YFV17D yellow fever vaccination, bulk TCR alpha and beta repertoires were sequenced over time. Bulk PBMC replicates and cell subsets were isolated from blood drawn at multiple timepoints before and after both primary and secondary immunization.

TCR cDNA was made using 5'RACE template switching, a step that added a universal primer site and unique molecular identifiers. cDNA synthesis was primed from both the TCR alpha and TCR beta constant segments. Library amplification used two PCR steps, and the second PCR step added sample barcodes and sequencing adapters. Sequencing of libraries was done on Illumina HiSeq 2500 (2x100 bp) or NovaSeq (2x150 bp). As for how the authors treated the data: MIGEC was used to demultiplex reads and collapse the reads into UMI consensus sequences, and MiXCR was used for V(D)J alignment. Clonotypes responding to the vaccine were identified with edgeR on replicate PBMC samples, with the criteria of FDR below 0.01 and a log2 fold change above 5 up to day 15. Each bulk clonotype was labeled CD4 or CD8 based on which sequenced repertoire, CD4 or CD8, contained the clonotype at higher abundance. The raw public data were reprocessed by TCRdb itself: fastp quality trimming at Q25, MiXCR clonotype calling, in-frame beta chains only. Each entry merges the rows of one CDR3 protein and shows their most common DNA and genes. Here the V and J calls rest on TCRdb's processing, not on the authors' analysis. This sample comprises about 580,000 distinct CDR3 sequences, less than 20% of them detected only once. The ten most abundant clones make up around a sixth of the sample.

The sample's treatment or condition label is to be understood as: live attenuated yellow fever vaccine strain. Two biological replicates of bulk PBMCs were collected at each blood-draw timepoint. PBMCs were isolated from peripheral blood using a standard Ficoll-Paque protocol. TriZol was used to extract RNA from bulk PBMCs, from CD4 and CD8 fractions, and from dextramer-positive and dextramer-negative fractions. Concerning this clonotype: There is no known antigen for this receptor. No clone much larger than this one lies a single base away; base qualities are absent.

Here is what the overall study found, with its caveats: Compared with the primary T-cell response, the secondary T-cell response was faster but weaker, reaching its peak on day 5 rather than on day 15. Computational filtering was required because FACS-sorted repertoires could contain abundant contaminating clonotypes from the bulk population. A small share of clonotypes was detected in both CD4 and CD8 compartments, with the overlap likely arising from convergent recombination. The study included only a couple of donors, which limits how far the findings can be generalized. Most clones expanded after primary vaccination (around 96% of CD4 and roughly 90% of CD8) were re-detected after the booster, suggesting that broad memory maintenance occurred.

The germline V gene yields LGHNA for CDR1 and YSLEER for CDR2. V has 1 base trimmed and J has 8 bases trimmed; junction bases matching no gene number 16. Reading from cysteine to phenylalanine, the CDR3 counts 17 amino acids. Only the CDR3 portion is preserved as DNA: 51 bases, with reading frame beginning at the first base. This receptor was identified in a young man who received the YFV17D yellow fever vaccine. The chain links TRBV4-3 with TRBJ1-2; a stretch of 7 junction bases matches TRBD1. Specimen: PBMCs, collected 4 to 5 days after the first yellow fever vaccination. The nucleotide sequence is given as TGCGCCAGCAGCCAAGGGCATGGGACAGCTGCGTCGGAGGGCTACACCTTC. This gives the protein CASSQGHGTAASEGYTF.